The next 21 T cell receptor beta chains were all read from a single sample in a study of T cells in Graves' hyperthyroidism and ophthalmopathy. Amplification of TCR beta CDR3 regions used RNA as the template. HTBI primers were the set used in a first-round RT-PCR of the TCR CDR3. One entry per CDR3 protein, called by TCRdb with MiXCR from the multiplex PCR reads. The repertoire holds about 360,000 distinct CDR3 sequences, with around 14% as singletons. Sequenced sample: blood. Receptors originate from a young woman with Graves' hyperthyroidism.

Concerning this clonotype: One end of the junction fails to match germline, which may point to a read error. DNA for the CDR3: TGTACCAGCAGCTTAATAGGTTCAAGGGCGACCGGGGAGCTGTTTTTT. It codes for CTSSLIGSRATGELFF. The chain links TRBV7-3 to TRBJ2-2; no clear D gene. The CDR3 runs to 16 residues. In germline, CDR1 is SGHTA, CDR2 FQGTGA.

This clonotype was counted ten times or more. The gene calls are TRBV7-2 and TRBJ1-2; 7 bases match TRBD1. This CDR3 has 15 residues. The germline V gene encodes CDR1 SGHTA and CDR2 FQGNSA. V lost 5 bases to trimming and J lost 8 bases; unmatched junction nucleotides: 14. CDR3 in DNA: TGTGCCAGCAGCGGTCGGCCTTGGGACAGTAGGGGCTACACCTTC. Its protein product is CASSGRPWDSRGYTF. The full variable domain, its missing parts supplied by reference TRBV7-2 and TRBJ1-2, is GAGVSQSPSNKVTEKGKDVELRCDPISGHTALYWYRQSLGQGLEFLIYFQGNSAPDKSGLPSDRFSAERTGGSVSTLTIQRTQQEDSAVYLCASSGRPWDSRGYTFGSGTRLTVV.

This clonotype has at least ten counts. The rearrangement uses TRBV18 and TRBJ1-1, with 7 bases matching TRBD1. Trimming removed 8 bases from V and 1 base from J; junction bases left unmatched: 7. This CDR3 contains 14 residues. The germline V gene has CDR1 KGHSH and CDR2 LQKENI. The CDR3 DNA sequence: TGTGCCAGCACCACAGGGGACGGGAACACTGAAGCTTTCTTT. Translating gives CASTTGDGNTEAFF.

In its sample, this clonotype was seen many times. CDR3 loop: CASSPGQVLAEQYF. The CDR3, as DNA: TGTGCCAGCTCACCGGGACAGGTTCTCGCCGAGCAGTACTTC. The rearrangement uses TRBV18 and TRBJ2-7; 8 nucleotides match TRBD1. V dropped 3 bases and J dropped 6; count of bases not matched to a gene: 7. The CDR3 has 14 amino acids. CDR1 is KGHSH and CDR2 is LQKENI in the germline V gene.

In the case of this clonotype: A much more abundant neighbour one base away suggests this may be a read error. J is TRBJ2-7 and V is TRBV28; 11 nucleotides agree with TRBD2. CDR1 and CDR2 (germline): MDHEN, SYDVKM. The trim removed 5 bases at V and 6 bases at J, leaving 9 bases unmatched. This CDR3 comprises 15 residues. The CDR3 region has the DNA TGTGCCAGCAGTATACTAGCGGGAGCGCCGGGCGAGCAGTACTTC. Protein product: CASSILAGAPGEQYF.

The V call is TRBV3-1, the J call TRBJ2-5, with 8 bases matching TRBD1. The length of the CDR3 is 15 residues. The junction had 7 bases not matched to a gene; V was cut back by 3 bases and J by 4 bases. In germline, CDR1 is LGHDT, CDR2 YNNKEL (reference sequence). CDR3: CASSHGQGGGETQYF. CDR3 sequence (DNA): TGTGCCAGCAGCCATGGACAGGGAGGAGGAGAGACCCAGTACTTC.

This clonotype was counted many times. The chain combines TRBV2 with TRBJ2-5; D uncertain. With 2 bases removed from V and 4 bases from J, the gap between germline ends came to 5 bases. CDR1 and CDR2 (germline): SNHLY, FYNNEI. The CDR3 runs 12 residues. The CDR3 is CASSELAETQYF. In DNA form, the CDR3 reads TGTGCCAGCAGTGAATTGGCAGAGACCCAGTACTTC.

The CDR3, as DNA: TGTGCCAGCAGCGTAGGCGGGGCCGACGAGACCCAGTACTTC. It translates to CASSVGGADETQYF. The rearrangement links TRBV9 to TRBJ2-5; possible D gene TRBD2, 6 bases. The CDR3 consists of 14 residues. Germline loops: CDR1 SGDLS, CDR2 YYNGEE. Trimming removed 0 bases from V and 5 bases from J, with 11 bases in between.

This clonotype was counted ten times or more. The CDR3 DNA reads TGTGCCAGCAATCCCCCGGAAGGAACCTACAATGAGCAGTTCTTC. Translating gives CASNPPEGTYNEQFF. This chain connects TRBV28 to TRBJ2-1; D gene ambiguous. V was trimmed by 7 bases and J by 2 bases, leaving 15 bases between them. The CDR3 is 15 amino acids. In germline, CDR1 is MDHEN, CDR2 SYDVKM.

In its sample, this clonotype was seen many times. This chain joins TRBV10-1 and TRBJ1-1, with D perhaps TRBD1 (5 bases). Germline V gives CDR1 WNHNN, CDR2 SYGVQD (reference sequence). The CDR3 spans 12 residues. V was clipped by 0 bases and J by 9 bases, with 8 bases between them. CDR3 sequence (DNA): TGCGCCAGCAGTGAGTCGGAGGGGAAAGCTTTCTTT. Its translation: CASSESEGKAFF.

This clonotype was picked up a small number of times. The genes are TRBV10-3 and TRBJ1-1; D is uncertain. Germline V gives CDR1 ENHRY, CDR2 SYGVKD. The ends were cut back, 9 bases at V and 8 bases at J, with 13 bases in the middle. The CDR3 contains 11 residues. DNA of the CDR3: TGTGCCATTAGGAGCACTAACGAAGCTTTCTTT. Amino acid sequence: CAIRSTNEAFF.

This clonotype was seen at least ten times. The chain links TRBV15 to TRBJ2-3; D is ambiguous. The length of the CDR3 is 13 residues. Per germline, CDR1 LNHNV and CDR2 YYDKDF (reference sequence). V dropped 3 bases and J dropped 4 bases, with 8 bases sitting between them. CDR3 nucleotides: TGTGCCACCAGCAGGTCCCTCGCAGATACGCAGTATTTT. Translation: CATSRSLADTQYF.

This clonotype was seen only a few times. J is TRBJ2-7 and V is TRBV20-1, with unresolved D. V shed 5 bases and J shed 0 bases, with 11 bases lying between them. This CDR3 spans 13 amino acids. CDR1 and CDR2 (germline): DFQATT, SNEGSKA (reference sequence). For the CDR3, the DNA is TGCAGTGCTTCTGGTCAGGCCTCCTACGAGCAGTACTTC. Its protein product is CSASGQASYEQYF.

This clonotype was observed at least ten times. The J gene is TRBJ2-7, the V gene TRBV12-3 or TRBV12-4; D perhaps matches TRBD1 (6 bases). CDR3 length: 16 residues. Trimming stripped 5 bases from V and 3 bases from J, with 20 bases between. CDR3 nucleotides: TGTGCCAGCAGTCAGGGGACGGCAATCCCCGACTACGAGCAGTACTTC. It translates to CASSQGTAIPDYEQYF.

This chain links TRBV19 with TRBJ1-4; weak D call: TRBD1 (5 bases). From germline, CDR1 is LNHDA and CDR2 SQIVND (reference sequence). V was pared by 6 bases and J by 1 base, with 12 bases between. CDR3 length: 15 residues. The CDR3 DNA reads as TGTGCCAGTAGCCACCCCCAGGGAACTAATGAAAAACTGTTTTTT. Encoded protein: CASSHPQGTNEKLFF.

A note on this clonotype: The junction and the germline gene differ at one end; a read error may be behind it. The chain carries TRBV12-3 or TRBV12-4 and TRBJ1-1; D is possibly TRBD1 (6 bases). The CDR3 has 15 residues. The CDR3 DNA sequence: TGTGCCAGCAGTTTGGGAGGGGGGAGGAACACTGAAGCTTCCTTT. Its protein product is CASSLGGGRNTEASF.

This clonotype was observed at least ten times. CDR3 DNA sequence: TGTGCCAGTTGTCTTAGACAGGGGATGAGGGGCTACACCTTC. Amino acids: CASCLRQGMRGYTF. The J gene is TRBJ1-2, the V gene TRBV28, with 8 bases identical to TRBD1. Germline lookup yields CDR1 MDHEN and CDR2 SYDVKM. With 9 bases clipped from V and 8 bases from J, the junction kept 14 bases outside the gene matches. The CDR3 covers 14 residues.

A few counts support this clonotype. The chain has TRBV5-4 and TRBJ1-2, with D unresolved. Deletions cut 2 bases from V and 1 base from J, with 18 bases between. From germline, CDR1 is SGHNT and CDR2 YYREEE (reference sequence). The CDR3 totals 17 residues. The CDR3 sequence is CASSFILRGTNNYGYTF. In DNA form, the CDR3 reads TGTGCCAGCAGCTTTATTCTTAGAGGCACGAATAACTATGGCTACACCTTC.

This clonotype was seen ten or more times. The CDR3 nucleotides are TGCAGTGCTAGAGACGTAGCCAAAAACATTCAGTACTTC. It codes for CSARDVAKNIQYF. The rearrangement links TRBV20-1 to TRBJ2-4; D unclear. Germline lookup yields CDR1 DFQATT and CDR2 SNEGSKA (reference sequence). Trimming took off 0 bases at V and 0 bases at J, with 3 bases between the two ends. CDR3 size: 13 residues.

This clonotype was counted once. The chain has TRBV5-6 and TRBJ1-2; no clear D. Germline CDR1 and CDR2: SGHDT and YYEEEE. Trimming left V 1 base short and J 1 base short, with 8 bases between. The CDR3 spans 14 residues. The CDR3 protein is CASSLNRFNYGYTF. As DNA, the CDR3 is TGTGCCAGCAGCTTGAACCGCTTTAACTATGGCTACACCTTC. Full variable domain (missing parts from reference TRBV5-6 and TRBJ1-2): DAGVTQSPTHLIKTRGQQVTLRCSPKSGHDTVSWYQQALGQGPQFIFQYYEEEERQRGNFPDRFSGHQFPNYSSELNVNALLLGDSALYLCASSLNRFNYGYTFGSGTRLTVV.

In its sample, this clonotype was seen many times. The J gene is TRBJ2-5, the V gene TRBV20-1, with D uncertain. The germline CDR1 and CDR2 sequences are DFQATT and SNEGSKA (reference sequence). Trimming removed 1 base at V and 5 bases at J, with 8 bases between. This CDR3 is 12 amino acids long. The DNA for the CDR3 is TGCAGTGCTAGAGGTCCTGGGGAGACCCAGTACTTC. Translating it yields CSARGPGETQYF.